The present entry profiles one TCR beta chain with its context. These data originate in a study of control samples from healthy donors and cancer patients. The germline gives CDR1 SGHTA, CDR2 FQGNSA. V gave up 5 bases and J gave up 7 bases, with 14 bases separating them. The CDR3 loop spans 13 amino acids. TCRdb's table, derived via immunoSEQ multiplex PCR, lists solely in-frame clones and lacks some. The repertoire has about 170,000 clones, 80% to 95% of them found once; the top ten carry over 3.5%. The sample consisted of blood. The V gene is TRBV7-2, the J gene TRBJ1-2, with D perhaps TRBD1 (6 bases). The receptor's source is a woman in her sixties in good health. The CDR3 nucleotides read TGTGCCAGCAGCCCTACAGGGTCGGGTGGCTACACCTTC. Translated: CASSPTGSGGYTF.